This T cell receptor beta chain came from a study of CD8+CD57+ T cells in acquired aplastic anemia. Germline CDR1 and CDR2: KGHDR and SFDVKD. The CDR3 loop spans 16 amino acids. The TCR beta profiling, which covered VDJ combination and CDR3 sequence, was carried out using genomic DNA as the template. TCRdb independently ran MiXCR on the reads; one entry per CDR3 protein. The top ten hold roughly 29% of the sample, which has some 210,000 distinct CDR3 sequences, around 63% seen once. This clonotype was seen a few times. Its ends do not fully match the called genes, so a read error is possible. The clonotype comes from a human donor in good health. V is TRBV24-1 and J is TRBJ2-7; 8 bases line up with TRBD1. The specimen was sorted CD4+, CD8+, or CD8+CD57+ T cells (not recorded which) from PBMCs. CDR3 in amino acids: CATSDPGDRGRREQYF. CDR3 coding DNA: TGCGCCACCAGTGATCCGGGTGACAGGGGACGGCGAGAGCAGTACTTC.